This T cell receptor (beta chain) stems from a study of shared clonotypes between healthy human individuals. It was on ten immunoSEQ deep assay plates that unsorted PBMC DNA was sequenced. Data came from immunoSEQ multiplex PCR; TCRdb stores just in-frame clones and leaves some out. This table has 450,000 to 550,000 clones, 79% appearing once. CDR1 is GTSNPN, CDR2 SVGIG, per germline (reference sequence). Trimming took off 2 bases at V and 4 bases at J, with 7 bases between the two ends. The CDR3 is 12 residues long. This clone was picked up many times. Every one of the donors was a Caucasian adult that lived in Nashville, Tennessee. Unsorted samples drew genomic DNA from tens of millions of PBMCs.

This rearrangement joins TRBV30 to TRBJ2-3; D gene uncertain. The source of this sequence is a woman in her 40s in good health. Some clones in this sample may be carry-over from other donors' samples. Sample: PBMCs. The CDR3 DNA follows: TGTGCCTGGAGTATGGTCTCAGATACGCAGTATTTT. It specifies CAWSMVSDTQYF.